The subject of this entry is one T cell receptor beta chain. The antigen is unknown. The data are from a study of cytomegalovirus exposure and HLA in healthy donors. Study-wide findings and caveats: Later genetic work tied a missense DCLRE1C variant to beta-chain V and J trimming.

The PCR used 60 Vbeta and 13 Jbeta primers. Using immunoSEQ multiplex PCR, the repertoire was profiled, and TCRdb retains in-frame clones only, with some absent. The sample holds over 45,000 clones. Source material: PBMCs. This receptor was taken from a woman aged 18-29 years in good health and CMV-seronegative.

The CDR3 bases are TGTGCCAGCAGCCAAGGGGGGACAGGGGGCCTCTGGCAGCCCCAGCATTTT. Translating it yields CASSQGGTGGLWQPQHF. This rearrangement joins TRBV4-2 to TRBJ1-5; 12 bases map to TRBD1. The CDR3 spans 17 residues. V was pared by 1 base and J by 7 bases, with 8 bases of the junction left unmatched. From germline, CDR1 is LGHNA and CDR2 YNFKEQ.